This is a list of T cell receptor beta chains from one sample in a study of blood T cell repertoires in COVID-19. The repertoire was sequenced with immunoSEQ multiplex PCR; TCRdb's copy has only in-frame clones and lacks some. The repertoire holds some 150,000 clones, with around nine tenths as singletons. Sequenced input: peripheral blood. The receptors originated from a woman in her fifties or sixties with active or convalescent COVID-19. The CDR3 runs from the conserved cysteine through the conserved F or W. The size entry is marked missing in some rows and otherwise reads once, few, many or a size class.

CDR3aa: CASSLGMGLQETQYF
v_gene: TRBV7-2
abundance: NA

CDR3aa: CASSYMSGGLTDTQYF
v_gene: TRBV6-2/TRBV6-3
abundance: NA

CDR3aa: CASSLGTGPTEAFF
v_gene: TRBV6-6
abundance: NA

CDR3aa: CATSSQEDRADTQYF
v_gene: TRBV15
abundance: once

CDR3aa: CASTSSGAGPGEQFF
v_gene: TRBV19
abundance: NA

CDR3aa: CASSISAGTGGVNEQYF
v_gene: TRBV7-2
abundance: NA

CDR3aa: CASSQDWSQPQHF
v_gene: TRBV4-3
abundance: NA

CDR3aa: CASSQDRGYGEKLFF
v_gene: TRBV4-3
abundance: NA

CDR3aa: CASSLTRDTGELFF
v_gene: TRBV6-5
abundance: NA

CDR3aa: CASSGYSPNTEAFF
v_gene: TRBV6-5
abundance: NA

CDR3aa: CASSQEGLEQYF
v_gene: TRBV4-3
abundance: NA

CDR3aa: CASSIVGTAHDF
v_gene: TRBV19
abundance: NA

CDR3aa: CASSQTGGLGNTIYF
v_gene: TRBV4-2
abundance: NA

CDR3aa: CASKSSVTDTQYF
v_gene: TRBV6-4
abundance: NA

CDR3aa: CASSQVLAGVGNEQFF
v_gene: TRBV7-6
abundance: few